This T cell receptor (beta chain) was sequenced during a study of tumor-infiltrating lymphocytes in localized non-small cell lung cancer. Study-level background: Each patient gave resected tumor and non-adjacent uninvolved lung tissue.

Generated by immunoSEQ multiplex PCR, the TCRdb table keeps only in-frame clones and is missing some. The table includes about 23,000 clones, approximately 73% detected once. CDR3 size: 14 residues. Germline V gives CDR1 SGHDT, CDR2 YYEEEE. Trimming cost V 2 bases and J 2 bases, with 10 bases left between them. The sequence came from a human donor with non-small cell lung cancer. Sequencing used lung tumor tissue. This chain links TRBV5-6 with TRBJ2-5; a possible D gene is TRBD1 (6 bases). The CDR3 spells CASSFRQGQETQYF. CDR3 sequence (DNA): TGTGCCAGCAGCTTCCGGCAGGGGCAAGAGACCCAGTACTTC.